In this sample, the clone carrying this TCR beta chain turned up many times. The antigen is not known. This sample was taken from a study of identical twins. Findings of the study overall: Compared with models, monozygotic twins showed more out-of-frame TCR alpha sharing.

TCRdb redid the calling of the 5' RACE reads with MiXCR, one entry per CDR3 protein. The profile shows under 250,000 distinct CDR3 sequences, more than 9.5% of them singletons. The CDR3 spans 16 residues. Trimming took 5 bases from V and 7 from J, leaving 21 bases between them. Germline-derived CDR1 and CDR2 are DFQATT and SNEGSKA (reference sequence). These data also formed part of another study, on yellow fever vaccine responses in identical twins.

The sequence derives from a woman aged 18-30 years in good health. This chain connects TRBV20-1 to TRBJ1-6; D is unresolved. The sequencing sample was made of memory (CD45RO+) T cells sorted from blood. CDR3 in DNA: TGCAGTGCTCAAGGAGTGGTTAGCTTAATAAATTCACCCCTCCACTTT. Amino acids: CSAQGVVSLINSPLHF.